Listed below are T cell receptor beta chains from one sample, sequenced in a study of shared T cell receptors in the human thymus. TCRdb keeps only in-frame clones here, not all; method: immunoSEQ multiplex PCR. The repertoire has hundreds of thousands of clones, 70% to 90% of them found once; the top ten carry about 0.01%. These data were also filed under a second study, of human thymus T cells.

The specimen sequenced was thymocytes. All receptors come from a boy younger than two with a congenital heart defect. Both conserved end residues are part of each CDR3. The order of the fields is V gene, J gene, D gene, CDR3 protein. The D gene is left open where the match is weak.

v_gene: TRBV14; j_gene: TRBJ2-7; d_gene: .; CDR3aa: CASSQSGDEQYF
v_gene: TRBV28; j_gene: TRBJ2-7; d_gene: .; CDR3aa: CASSFNNEQYF
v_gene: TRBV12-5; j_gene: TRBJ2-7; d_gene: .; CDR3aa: CASGLGPPRRDHSSFRYEQYF
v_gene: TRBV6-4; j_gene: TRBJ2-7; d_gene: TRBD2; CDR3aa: CASSPLAGPYYEQYF
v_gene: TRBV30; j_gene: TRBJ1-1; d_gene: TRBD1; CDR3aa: CAWSVFRGPPTEAFF
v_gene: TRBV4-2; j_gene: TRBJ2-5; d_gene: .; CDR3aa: CASSQAGVEETQYF
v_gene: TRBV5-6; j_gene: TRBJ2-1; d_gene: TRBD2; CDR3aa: CASSHHSGRGIGEQFF
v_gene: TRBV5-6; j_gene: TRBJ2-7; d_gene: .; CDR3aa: CASSLRVSEQYF
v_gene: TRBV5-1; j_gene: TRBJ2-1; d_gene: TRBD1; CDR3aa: CASSLAILPRQGDNEQFF
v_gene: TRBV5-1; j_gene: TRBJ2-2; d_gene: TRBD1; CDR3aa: CASSLDRAGELFF
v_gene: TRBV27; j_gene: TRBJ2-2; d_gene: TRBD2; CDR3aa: CASNPSGSSTGELFF
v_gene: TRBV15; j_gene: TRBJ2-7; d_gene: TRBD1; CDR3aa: CATSRVRDRGTYEQYF
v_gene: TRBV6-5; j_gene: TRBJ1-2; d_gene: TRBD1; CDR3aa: CASSPRTGAAGYTF
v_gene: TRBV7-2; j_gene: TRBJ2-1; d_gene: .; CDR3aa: CASSFTSRQESQFF
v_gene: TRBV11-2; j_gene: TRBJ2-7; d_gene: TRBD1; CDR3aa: CASTWGTDYEQYF
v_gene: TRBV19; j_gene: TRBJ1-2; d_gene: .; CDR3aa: CASSSRPNYGYTF
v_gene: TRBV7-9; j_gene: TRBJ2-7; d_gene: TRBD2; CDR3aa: CASSHNTTGLAGYYEQYF
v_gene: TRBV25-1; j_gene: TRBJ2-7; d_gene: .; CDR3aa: CASSEGEAGSGEQYF
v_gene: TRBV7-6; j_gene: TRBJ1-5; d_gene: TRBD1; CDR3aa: CATFKQGEGQPQHF
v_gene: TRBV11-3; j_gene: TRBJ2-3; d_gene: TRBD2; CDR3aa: CASSFPRLAQPVGTDTQYF
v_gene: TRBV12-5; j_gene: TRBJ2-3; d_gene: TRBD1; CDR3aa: CASGLTGVPDTQYF
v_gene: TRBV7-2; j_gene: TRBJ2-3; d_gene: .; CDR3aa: CASTGGGDTQYF
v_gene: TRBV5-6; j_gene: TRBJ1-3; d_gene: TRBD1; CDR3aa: CASSGGTASSGNTIYF
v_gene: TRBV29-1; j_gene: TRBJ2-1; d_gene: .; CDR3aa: CSVDAFASSYNEQFF
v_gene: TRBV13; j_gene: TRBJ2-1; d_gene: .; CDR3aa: CASSLWGPSSYNEQFF
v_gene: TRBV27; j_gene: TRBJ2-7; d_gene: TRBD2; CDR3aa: CASSLFSRLAGTYEQYF
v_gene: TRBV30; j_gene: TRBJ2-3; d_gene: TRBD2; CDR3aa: CAWSVLRTSGHTDTQYF
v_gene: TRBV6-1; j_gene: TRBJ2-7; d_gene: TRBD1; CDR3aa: CASSDRGVLYEQYF
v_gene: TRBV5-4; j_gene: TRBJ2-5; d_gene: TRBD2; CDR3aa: CASSFPASGGGQETQYF
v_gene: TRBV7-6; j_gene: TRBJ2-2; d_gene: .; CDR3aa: CASSLTHPTGELFF
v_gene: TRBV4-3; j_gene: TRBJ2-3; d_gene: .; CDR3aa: CASSQDFTDTQYF
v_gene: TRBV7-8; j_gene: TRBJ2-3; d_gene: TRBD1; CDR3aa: CASSLGQGATDTQYF
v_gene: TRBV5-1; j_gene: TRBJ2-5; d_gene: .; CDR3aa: CASSPRRGGGEENGREIQYF
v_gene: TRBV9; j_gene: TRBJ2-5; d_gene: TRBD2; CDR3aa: CASSDGLAGGIETQYF
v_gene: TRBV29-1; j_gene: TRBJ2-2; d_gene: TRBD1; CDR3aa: CSVETGQGAGELFF
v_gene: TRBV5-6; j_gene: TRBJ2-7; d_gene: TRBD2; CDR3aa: CASSRPGLVYEQYF
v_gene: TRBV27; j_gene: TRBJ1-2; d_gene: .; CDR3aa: CASSPRGMHYGYTF
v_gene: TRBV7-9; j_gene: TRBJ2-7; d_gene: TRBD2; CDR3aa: CASSQGLAGYYEQYF
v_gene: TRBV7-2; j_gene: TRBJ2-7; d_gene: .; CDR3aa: CASSIAGGEQYF
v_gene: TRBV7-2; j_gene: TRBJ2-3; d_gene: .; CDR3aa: CASSLQLSPTDTQYF
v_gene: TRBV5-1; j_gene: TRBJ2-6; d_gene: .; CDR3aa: CASSSPWWGEASGANVLTF
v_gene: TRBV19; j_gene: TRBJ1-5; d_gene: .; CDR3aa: CASSTAGISNQPQHF
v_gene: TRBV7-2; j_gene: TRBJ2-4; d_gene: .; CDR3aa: CASRSGRAKNIQYF
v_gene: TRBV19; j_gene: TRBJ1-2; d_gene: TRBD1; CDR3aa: CASSGTGHPLHRPNGYTF
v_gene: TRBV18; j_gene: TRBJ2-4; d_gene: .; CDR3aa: CASSPPFRVAKNIQYF
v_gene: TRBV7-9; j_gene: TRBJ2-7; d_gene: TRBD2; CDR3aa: CASSGGLAGEQGYEQYF
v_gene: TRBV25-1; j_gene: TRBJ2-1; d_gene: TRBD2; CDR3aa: CASSAPPLAGGRNNEQFF
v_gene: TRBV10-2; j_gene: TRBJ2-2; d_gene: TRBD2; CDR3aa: CASRGAGSGRGDTGELFF
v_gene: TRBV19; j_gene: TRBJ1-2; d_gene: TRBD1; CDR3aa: CASNSRDRELSNYGYTF
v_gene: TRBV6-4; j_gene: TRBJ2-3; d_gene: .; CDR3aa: CASRAGIGDTQYF
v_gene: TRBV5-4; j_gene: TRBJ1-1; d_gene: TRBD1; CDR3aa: CASSSRTGGNTEAFF
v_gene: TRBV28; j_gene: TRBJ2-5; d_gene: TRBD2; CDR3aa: CASSLCGGRGLAEQETQYF
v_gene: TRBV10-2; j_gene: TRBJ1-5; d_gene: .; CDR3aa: CASSESRGRAQHF